One sample yielded the 5 T cell receptor beta chains listed below, sequenced in a study of blood T cell repertoires in COVID-19. The protocol was immunoSEQ multiplex PCR, while the TCRdb copy is restricted to in-frame clones and leaves out a portion. Altogether 300,000 to 400,000 clones are present, about 87% being singletons, with the ten largest covering around 3%. Sequenced: peripheral blood. These receptors originate from a human donor in a cohort sampled during active COVID-19.

This sequence joins TRBV10-2 and TRBJ2-1, with D unclear. V lost 4 bases, J lost 7 bases, and 5 bases lay in between. Germline CDR1 WSHSY, CDR2 SAAADI. The CDR3 has 11 amino acids. This CDR3 reads CASSVSNEQFF. The CDR3, as DNA: TGCGCCAGCAGTGTTTCGAATGAGCAGTTCTTC.

V gene TRBV28 combines with J gene TRBJ2-7, with D possibly being TRBD1 (5 bases). The CDR3 contains 14 residues. Trimming left V 2 bases short and J 9 bases short, with 17 bases between. Germline assignment: CDR1 MDHEN and CDR2 SYDVKM. CDR3 DNA: TGTGCCAGCAGTTTAAATGGGGCCCCCGGTAGGCAGTACTTC. This gives the protein CASSLNGAPGRQYF.

Notes on this clone: The same CDR3 is also encoded by other DNA sequences in this sample. V and J are TRBV7-3 and TRBJ1-1; D unclear. The CDR3 totals 13 residues. Trimming removed 1 base at V and 2 bases at J, with 5 bases between. The germline gives CDR1 SGHTA, CDR2 FQGTGA. The CDR3 sequence is CASSLSVNTEAFF. The CDR3 nucleotides read TGTGCCAGCAGCTTAAGCGTTAACACTGAAGCTTTCTTT.

This clone was recorded a few times. V is TRBV21-1 and J is TRBJ2-7; the table names TRBD1, a call not compared with the DNA. TRBV21-1 corresponds to a pseudogene. CDR3 length: 12 amino acids. The CDR3 here is CASTLTGYEQYF. CDR3 nucleotides: TGTGCCAGCACCCTGACAGGCTACGAGCAGTACTTC.

The J gene is TRBJ2-1, the V gene TRBV4-2, with 13 positions matching TRBD2. The length of the CDR3 is 15 residues. Germline V gene sequence: CDR1 LGHNA, CDR2 YNFKEQ. With 2 bases clipped from V and 8 bases from J, the junction kept 3 bases outside the gene matches. DNA of the CDR3: TGTGCCAGCAGCCAAACTAGCGGGAGGGCCCATGAGCAGTTCTTC. Protein sequence: CASSQTSGRAHEQFF.